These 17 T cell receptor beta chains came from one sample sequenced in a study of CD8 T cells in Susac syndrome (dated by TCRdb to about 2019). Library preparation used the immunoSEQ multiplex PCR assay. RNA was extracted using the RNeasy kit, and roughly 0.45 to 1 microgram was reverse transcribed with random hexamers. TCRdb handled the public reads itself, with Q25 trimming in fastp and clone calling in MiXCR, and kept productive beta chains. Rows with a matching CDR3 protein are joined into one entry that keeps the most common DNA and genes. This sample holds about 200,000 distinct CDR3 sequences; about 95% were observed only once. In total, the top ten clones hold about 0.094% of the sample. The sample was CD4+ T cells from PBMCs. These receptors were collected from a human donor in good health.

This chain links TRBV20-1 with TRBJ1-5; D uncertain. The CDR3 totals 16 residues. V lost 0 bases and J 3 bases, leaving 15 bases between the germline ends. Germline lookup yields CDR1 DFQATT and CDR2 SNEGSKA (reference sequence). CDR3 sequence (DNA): TGCAGTGCTAGAGACTTGAGACGGGATATCAATCAGCCCCAGCATTTT. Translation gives CSARDLRRDINQPQHF.

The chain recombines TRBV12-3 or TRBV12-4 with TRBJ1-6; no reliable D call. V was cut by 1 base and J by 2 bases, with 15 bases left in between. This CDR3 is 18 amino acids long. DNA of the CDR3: TGTGCCAGCAGTTTAGTGTTTCCAGGAGCACCCTATAATTCACCCCTCCACTTT. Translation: CASSLVFPGAPYNSPLHF.

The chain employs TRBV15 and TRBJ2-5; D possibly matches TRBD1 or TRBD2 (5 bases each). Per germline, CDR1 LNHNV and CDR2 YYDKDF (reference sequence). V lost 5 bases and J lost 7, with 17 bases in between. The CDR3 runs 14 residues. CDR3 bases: TGTGCCACCAGCCGTCGGGACCTCCCGGGGACCCAGTACTTC. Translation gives CATSRRDLPGTQYF. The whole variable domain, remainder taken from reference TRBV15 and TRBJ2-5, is DAMVIQNPRYQVTQFGKPVTLSCSQTLNHNVMYWYQQKSSQAPKLLFHYYDKDFNNEADTPDNFQSRRPNTSFCFLDIRSPGLGDTAMYLCATSRRDLPGTQYFGPGTRLLVL.

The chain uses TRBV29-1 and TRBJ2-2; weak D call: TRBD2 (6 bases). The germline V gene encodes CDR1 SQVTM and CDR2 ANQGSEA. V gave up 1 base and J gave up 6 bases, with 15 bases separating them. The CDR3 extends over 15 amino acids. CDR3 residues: CSVEVGPGEAGELFF. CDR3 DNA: TGCAGCGTTGAAGTGGGCCCGGGGGAGGCCGGGGAGCTGTTTTTT.

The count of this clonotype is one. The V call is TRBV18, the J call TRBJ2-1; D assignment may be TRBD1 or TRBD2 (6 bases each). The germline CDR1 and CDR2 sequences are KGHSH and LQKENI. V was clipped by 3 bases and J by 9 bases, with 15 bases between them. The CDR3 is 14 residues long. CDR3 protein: CASSPGGRYGEQFF. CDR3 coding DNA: TGTGCCAGCTCACCGGGGGGCAGGTATGGTGAGCAGTTCTTC.

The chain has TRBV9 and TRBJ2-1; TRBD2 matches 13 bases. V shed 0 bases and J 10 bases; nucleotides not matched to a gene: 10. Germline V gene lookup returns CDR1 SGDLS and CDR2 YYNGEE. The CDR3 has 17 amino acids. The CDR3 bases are TGTGCCAGCAGCGTAGCAGGCCTGGGACTAGCGGGGACCGAGCAGTTCTTC. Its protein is CASSVAGLGLAGTEQFF.

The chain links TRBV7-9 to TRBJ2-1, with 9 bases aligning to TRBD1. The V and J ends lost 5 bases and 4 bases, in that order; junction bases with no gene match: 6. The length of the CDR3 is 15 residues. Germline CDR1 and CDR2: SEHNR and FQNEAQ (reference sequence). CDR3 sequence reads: CASSAGQGLYNEQFF. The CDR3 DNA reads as TGTGCCAGCAGCGCGGGACAGGGACTGTACAATGAGCAGTTCTTC.

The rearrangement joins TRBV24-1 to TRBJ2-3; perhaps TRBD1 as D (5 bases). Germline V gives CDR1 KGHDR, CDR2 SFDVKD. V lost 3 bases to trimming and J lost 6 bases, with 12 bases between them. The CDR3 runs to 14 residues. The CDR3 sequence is CATSDLQGLDTQYF. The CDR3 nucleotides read TGTGCCACCAGTGATCTTCAGGGCCTGGATACGCAGTATTTT.

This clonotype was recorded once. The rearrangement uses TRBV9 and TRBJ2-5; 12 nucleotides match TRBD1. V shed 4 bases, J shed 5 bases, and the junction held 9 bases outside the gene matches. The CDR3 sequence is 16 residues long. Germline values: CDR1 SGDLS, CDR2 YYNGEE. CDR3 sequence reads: CASSPSGTGGGETQYF. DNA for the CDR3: TGTGCCAGCAGCCCATCCGGGACAGGGGGCGGGGAGACCCAGTACTTC.

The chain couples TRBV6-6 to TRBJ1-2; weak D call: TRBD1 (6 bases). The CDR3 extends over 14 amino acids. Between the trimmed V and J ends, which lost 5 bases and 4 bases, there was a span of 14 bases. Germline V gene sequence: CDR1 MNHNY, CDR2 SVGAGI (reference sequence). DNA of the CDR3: TGTGCCAGCAGTCCCTCGACAGGTGGCTATGGCTACACCTTC. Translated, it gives CASSPSTGGYGYTF.

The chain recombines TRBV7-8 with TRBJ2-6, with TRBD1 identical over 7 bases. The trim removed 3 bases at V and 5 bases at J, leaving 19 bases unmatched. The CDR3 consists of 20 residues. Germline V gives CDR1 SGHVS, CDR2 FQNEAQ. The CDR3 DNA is TGTGCCAGCAGCTTTCAGGGGGAGAACAGGCGTCGTAGCTGGGCCAACGTCCTGACTTTC. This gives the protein CASSFQGENRRRSWANVLTF. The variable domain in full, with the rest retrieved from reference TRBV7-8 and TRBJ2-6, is GAGVSQSPRYKVAKRGQDVALRCDPISGHVSLFWYQQALGQGPEFLTYFQNEAQLDKSGLPSDRFFAERPEGSVSTLKIQRTQQEDSAVYLCASSFQGENRRRSWANVLTFGAGSRLTVL.

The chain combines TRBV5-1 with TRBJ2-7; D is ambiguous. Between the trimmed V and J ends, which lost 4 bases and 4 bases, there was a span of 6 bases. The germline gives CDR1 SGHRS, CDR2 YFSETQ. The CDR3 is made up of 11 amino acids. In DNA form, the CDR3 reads TGCGCCAGCAGCGTCAGGTACGAGCAGTACGTC. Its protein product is CASSVRYEQYV.

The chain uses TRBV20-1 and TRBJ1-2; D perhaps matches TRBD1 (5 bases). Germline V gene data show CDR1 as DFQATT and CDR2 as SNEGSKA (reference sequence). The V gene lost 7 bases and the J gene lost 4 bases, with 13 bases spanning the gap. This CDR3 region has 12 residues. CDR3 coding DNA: TGCAGTGTGGGGGAAAAAGGCTATGGCTACACCTTC. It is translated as CSVGEKGYGYTF.

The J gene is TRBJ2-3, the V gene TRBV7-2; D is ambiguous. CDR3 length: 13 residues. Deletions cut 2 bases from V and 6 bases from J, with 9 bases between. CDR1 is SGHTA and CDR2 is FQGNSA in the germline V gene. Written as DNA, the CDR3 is TGTGCCAGCAGCTTAACTCCACCTGATACGCAGTATTTT. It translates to CASSLTPPDTQYF.

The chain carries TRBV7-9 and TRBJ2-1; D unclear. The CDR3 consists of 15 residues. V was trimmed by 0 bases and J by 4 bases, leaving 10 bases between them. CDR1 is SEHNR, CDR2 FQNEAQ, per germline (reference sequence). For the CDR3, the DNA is TGTGCCAGCAGCTTAGCCCGGGCGACGTACAATGAGCAGTTCTTC. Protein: CASSLARATYNEQFF.

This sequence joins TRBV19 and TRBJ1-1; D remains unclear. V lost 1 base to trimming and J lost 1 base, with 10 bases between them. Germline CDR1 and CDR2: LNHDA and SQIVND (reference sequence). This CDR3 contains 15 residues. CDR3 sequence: CASSIAVGSNTEAFF. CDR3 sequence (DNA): TGTGCCAGTAGTATAGCAGTAGGTTCGAACACTGAAGCTTTCTTT.

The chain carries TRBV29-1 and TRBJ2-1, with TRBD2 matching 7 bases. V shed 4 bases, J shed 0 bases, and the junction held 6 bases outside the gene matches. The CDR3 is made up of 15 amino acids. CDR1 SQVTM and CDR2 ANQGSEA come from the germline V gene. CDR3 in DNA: TGCAGCGTTGGAGCGGGACTGAGCTCCTACAATGAGCAGTTCTTC. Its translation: CSVGAGLSSYNEQFF.